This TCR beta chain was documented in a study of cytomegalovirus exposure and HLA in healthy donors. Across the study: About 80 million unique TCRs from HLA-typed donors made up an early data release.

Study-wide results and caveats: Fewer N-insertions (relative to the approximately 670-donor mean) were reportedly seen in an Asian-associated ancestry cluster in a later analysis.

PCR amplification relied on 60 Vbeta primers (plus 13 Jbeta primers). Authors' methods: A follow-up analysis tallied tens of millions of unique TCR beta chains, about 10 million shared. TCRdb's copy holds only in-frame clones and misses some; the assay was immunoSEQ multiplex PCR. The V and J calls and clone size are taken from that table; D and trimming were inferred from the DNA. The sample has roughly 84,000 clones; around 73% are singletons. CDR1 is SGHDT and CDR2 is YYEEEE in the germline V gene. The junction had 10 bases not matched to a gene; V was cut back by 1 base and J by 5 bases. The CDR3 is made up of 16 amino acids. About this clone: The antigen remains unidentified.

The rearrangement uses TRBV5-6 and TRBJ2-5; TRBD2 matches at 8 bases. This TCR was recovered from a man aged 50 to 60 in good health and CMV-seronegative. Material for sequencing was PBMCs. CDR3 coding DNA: TGTGCCAGCAGCTTGCAGTACGGGGGGGTTGCCGAGACCCAGTACTTC. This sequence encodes CASSLQYGGVAETQYF.